Given below is one TCR beta chain in context. Its target is not known. This sample was taken from a study of Ad26.COV2.S vaccination and SARS-CoV-2 variants. From germline, CDR1 is SGDLS and CDR2 YYNGEE. V trimming: 2 bases; J trimming: 0 bases; junction bases outside the gene matches: 7. This CDR3 comprises 17 residues. General observations from the study: Vaccine recipients posted higher spike-specific TCR breadth than their placebo counterparts. Researchers reported similar non-spike TCR breadth in vaccine and placebo recipients. TCR breadth and depth analyses may have underestimated total T cell responses.

Generated by immunoSEQ multiplex PCR, the TCRdb table keeps only in-frame clones and is missing some. The sample contains just over 350,000 clones, 92% of which appear only once. This specimen consisted of peripheral blood, obtained after recovery from COVID-19. The V call is TRBV9, the J call TRBJ1-3, with TRBD1 matching 8 bases. This receptor was obtained from a human donor who had recovered from COVID-19. The CDR3 nucleotides read TGTGCCAGCAGCGTGCATTACAGGGGGGTCTCTGGAAACACCATATATTTT. It is translated as CASSVHYRGVSGNTIYF.